A selection of T cell receptor beta chains follows, all from one sample in a study of T cells in Graves' hyperthyroidism and ophthalmopathy. In TCRdb, the multiplex PCR reads were re-called with MiXCR into one record per CDR3 protein. The sample includes around 390,000 distinct CDR3 sequences, more than 12% of them seen just once. The sequenced sample was blood. The receptors were gathered from a woman in her 30s with Graves' ophthalmopathy. CDR3s include the opening cysteine and the closing phenylalanine or tryptophan. The order of the fields is CDR3 protein, CDR3 DNA, J gene, V gene, clone size, D gene. D genes are given only for firm matches. The listing skips clone size in some rows; elsewhere it reads once, few, many or a size class.

CDR3: CATSLSGGTGELFF
DNA: TGTGCCACCAGTTTATCAGGGGGCACCGGGGAGCTGTTTTTT
J: TRBJ2-2
V: TRBV24-1
size: -
D: TRBD1

CDR3: CASSGYRALTGDTQYF
DNA: TGTGCCAGCAGCGGTTACCGGGCCCTAACGGGAGATACGCAGTATTTT
J: TRBJ2-3
V: TRBV5-6
size: -
D: -

CDR3: CASSAPEDSPHTDTQYF
DNA: TGTGCCAGCAGTGCCCCTGAGGATAGCCCTCACACAGATACGCAGTATTTT
J: TRBJ2-3
V: TRBV6-1
size: few
D: -

CDR3: CASSPNLAYSTDTQYF
DNA: TGCGCCAGCAGCCCTAATCTAGCATATAGCACAGATACGCAGTATTTT
J: TRBJ2-3
V: TRBV5-1
size: many
D: -

CDR3: CATSEDRRTYNEQFF
DNA: TGTGCCACCAGTGAGGACAGGCGGACCTACAATGAGCAGTTCTTC
J: TRBJ2-1
V: TRBV24-1
size: many
D: TRBD1

CDR3: CASSLQTQGSGNTIYF
DNA: TGCGCCAGCAGCTTGCAGACGCAGGGATCTGGAAACACCATATATTTT
J: TRBJ1-3
V: TRBV5-1
size: -
D: -

CDR3: CASSGGMTSSYNEQFF
DNA: TGTGCCAGCAGCGGTGGTATGACGAGCTCCTACAATGAGCAGTTCTTC
J: TRBJ2-1
V: TRBV9
size: few
D: -

CDR3: CASSSPNRVTGELFF
DNA: TGTGCCAGTAGTTCCCCTAACAGAGTCACCGGGGAGCTGTTTTTT
J: TRBJ2-2
V: TRBV19
size: few
D: -

CDR3: CASSQLGAGELFF
DNA: TGTGCCAGCTCACAGCTAGGAGCCGGGGAGCTGTTTTTT
J: TRBJ2-2
V: TRBV18
size: many
D: -

CDR3: CASSQHEDYEQYF
DNA: TGTGCCAGCAGCCAACACGAGGACTACGAGCAGTACTTC
J: TRBJ2-7
V: TRBV11-1
size: once
D: -

CDR3: CASTHSREYNTGELFF
DNA: TGTGCCAGCACGCACTCCAGGGAGTACAACACCGGGGAGCTGTTTTTT
J: TRBJ2-2
V: TRBV28
size: many
D: -

CDR3: CASTKERENEAFF
DNA: TGTGCCAGCACCAAAGAGAGGGAGAATGAAGCTTTCTTT
J: TRBJ1-1
V: TRBV2
size: -
D: -

CDR3: CAWNTRGSYGYTF
DNA: TGTGCCTGGAATACCAGGGGGTCGTATGGCTACACCTTC
J: TRBJ1-2
V: TRBV30
size: many
D: TRBD1

CDR3: CASSLLGQGAISYEQYF
DNA: TGTGCCAGCTCACTACTCGGACAGGGGGCTATCTCCTACGAGCAGTACTTC
J: TRBJ2-7
V: TRBV18
size: many
D: TRBD1

CDR3: CASSAGQSNYGYTF
DNA: TGTGCCAGCAGTGCGGGACAGTCTAACTATGGCTACACCTTC
J: TRBJ1-2
V: TRBV6-1
size: many
D: TRBD1

CDR3: CSARDQTEYGYTF
DNA: TGCAGTGCTAGAGATCAGACAGAATATGGCTACACCTTC
J: TRBJ1-2
V: TRBV20-1
size: many
D: -

CDR3: CASSGDVKENYGYTF
DNA: TGTGCCAGCAGCGGGGACGTAAAGGAGAACTATGGCTACACCTTC
J: TRBJ1-2
V: TRBV9
size: many
D: -

CDR3: CASSTNQGAGSNQPQHF
DNA: TGTGCCAGTAGTACCAACCAGGGGGCAGGTTCCAATCAGCCCCAGCATTTT
J: TRBJ1-5
V: TRBV19
size: -
D: TRBD1

CDR3: CASSVEGDTQYF
DNA: TGTGCCAGCAGCGTAGAGGGCGATACGCAGTATTTT
J: TRBJ2-3
V: TRBV9
size: many
D: -

CDR3: CASSQGGGSLAKNIQYF
DNA: TGTGCCAGCAGCCAAGGGGGGGGATCTCTAGCCAAAAACATTCAGTACTTC
J: TRBJ2-4
V: TRBV4-2
size: many
D: TRBD2

CDR3: CASSATDSSINYNSPLHF
DNA: TGTGCCAGCAGCGCAACCGACAGCTCCATAAACTATAATTCACCCCTCCACTTT
J: TRBJ1-6
V: TRBV5-8
size: many
D: -

CDR3: CASSPGWGPGEQFF
DNA: TGTGCCAGTAGTCCGGGGTGGGGTCCGGGTGAGCAGTTCTTC
J: TRBJ2-1
V: TRBV19
size: few
D: -

CDR3: CASNKGTSRGTEAFF
DNA: TGTGCCAGTAACAAGGGGACATCCCGGGGCACTGAAGCTTTCTTT
J: TRBJ1-1
V: TRBV19
size: -
D: -

CDR3: CASSTGTSGGFQETQYF
DNA: TGTGCCAGTAGTACCGGGACTAGCGGGGGATTCCAAGAGACCCAGTACTTC
J: TRBJ2-5
V: TRBV19
size: few
D: TRBD2

CDR3: CASSPGQGVKAFF
DNA: TGTGCCAGCAGTCCCGGACAGGGTGTGAAAGCTTTCTTT
J: TRBJ1-1
V: TRBV6-1
size: many
D: TRBD1

CDR3: CASSQERSRAGELFF
DNA: TGTGCCAGCAGCCAAGAGAGGAGTCGGGCCGGGGAGCTGTTTTTT
J: TRBJ2-2
V: TRBV4-2
size: many
D: -

CDR3: CASSDRLMQETQYF
DNA: TGTGCCAGCAGCGATAGACTGATGCAAGAGACCCAGTACTTC
J: TRBJ2-5
V: TRBV11-3
size: few
D: -

CDR3: CATSEEDRGQNQPQHF
DNA: TGTGCCACCAGTGAAGAGGACAGGGGGCAGAATCAGCCCCAGCATTTT
J: TRBJ1-5
V: TRBV24-1
size: many
D: TRBD1

CDR3: CASSLPLDTESYEQYF
DNA: TGTGCCAGCAGCTTACCACTCGACACGGAATCCTACGAGCAGTACTTC
J: TRBJ2-7
V: TRBV7-8
size: -
D: -

CDR3: CASSLPGSGSPLHF
DNA: TGTGCCAGCAGCTTACCAGGGTCTGGTTCACCCCTCCACTTT
J: TRBJ1-6
V: TRBV7-9
size: few
D: -

CDR3: CASSPQWTGQNYGYTF
DNA: TGTGCCAGCAGCCCCCAATGGACAGGACAGAACTATGGCTACACCTTC
J: TRBJ1-2
V: TRBV7-2
size: many
D: TRBD1

CDR3: CASSPSPFGRVSGNTIYF
DNA: TGTGCCAGCTCACCGTCCCCCTTTGGACGGGTCTCTGGAAACACCATATATTTT
J: TRBJ1-3
V: TRBV18
size: many
D: -